Below are 29 T cell receptor beta chains sequenced from a single sample in a study of cytomegalovirus exposure and HLA in healthy donors. Primers included in the PCR were 60 Vbeta and 13 Jbeta primers. TCRdb's copy holds only in-frame clones and misses some; the assay was immunoSEQ multiplex PCR. This sample has roughly 170,000 clones; roughly four fifths occur once, and the top ten carry over 1.5%. Material: PBMCs. These receptors all come from a man aged 50 to 59 in good health and CMV-seronegative.

This sequence joins TRBV19 and TRBJ1-1; 12 bases line up with TRBD1. This CDR3 contains 15 residues. Germline V CDR1 and CDR2: LNHDA, SQIVND (reference sequence). The V gene end was trimmed by 8 bases and the J gene end by 1 base; junction bases not matched to a gene: 5. Here the CDR3 DNA reads TGTGCCAGTCGGGACAGGGGGCTGAGGAACACTGAAGCTTTCTTT. It encodes CASRDRGLRNTEAFF.

In this sample, this clone turned up once. The chain recombines TRBV2 with TRBJ2-7; 9 bases are shared with TRBD1. V was clipped by 6 bases and J by 4 bases; unmatched bases: 1. The CDR3 is 12 residues long. Per germline, CDR1 SNHLY and CDR2 FYNNEI. CDR3 nucleotides: TGTGCCAGCAGGGACAGGGGTTACGAGCAGTACTTC. Amino acid sequence: CASRDRGYEQYF.

The chain joins TRBV15 to TRBJ1-2, with TRBD1 as a possible D gene (5 bases). The CDR3 covers 14 residues. The germline V gene has CDR1 LNHNV and CDR2 YYDKDF (reference sequence). Trimming removed 0 bases from V and 14 bases from J, with 19 bases in between. The CDR3 DNA reads TGTGCCACCAGCAGAGATCGTACAGGAGGGACTGTAACCTTC. It specifies CATSRDRTGGTVTF.

The rearrangement uses TRBV7-2 and TRBJ2-5; tentatively, D is TRBD1 (6 bases). Germline-derived CDR1 and CDR2 are SGHTA and FQGNSA. The CDR3 contains 14 residues. Trimming took off 4 bases at V and 4 bases at J, with 13 bases between the two ends. The CDR3 DNA is TGTGCCAGCAGCTCCCCACAGGGTAGAGAGACCCAGTACTTC. Amino acid sequence: CASSSPQGRETQYF.

The chain carries TRBV19 and TRBJ2-3, with 10 bases that match TRBD2. CDR1 and CDR2 (germline): LNHDA, SQIVND (reference sequence). There are 16 residues in the CDR3. With V trimmed by 4 bases and J by 2 bases, 6 bases remained unmatched. The CDR3 nucleotides are TGTGCCAGTAGTACCTCACTAGCGGGATACACAGATACGCAGTATTTT. Protein product: CASSTSLAGYTDTQYF.

The rearrangement joins TRBV27 to TRBJ1-5, with 9 positions matching TRBD1. The trim removed 5 bases at V and 6 bases at J, leaving 5 bases unmatched. The CDR3 consists of 14 residues. Germline assignment: CDR1 MNHEY and CDR2 SMNVEV (reference sequence). CDR3 in amino acids: CASSTQGARQPQHF. CDR3 coding DNA: TGTGCCAGCAGTACACAGGGGGCGCGTCAGCCCCAGCATTTT.

J is TRBJ2-5 and V is TRBV5-6; TRBD2 aligns across 7 bases. The CDR3 length is 15 residues. The V and J ends lost 2 bases and 2 bases, in that order; junction bases with no gene match: 6. Germline V CDR1 and CDR2: SGHDT, YYEEEE. Here the CDR3 reads CASSFAGTIQETQYF. CDR3 bases: TGTGCCAGCAGCTTCGCCGGGACTATTCAAGAGACCCAGTACTTC. Full variable domain (outside the CDR3, taken from reference TRBV5-6 and TRBJ2-5): DAGVTQSPTHLIKTRGQQVTLRCSPKSGHDTVSWYQQALGQGPQFIFQYYEEEERQRGNFPDRFSGHQFPNYSSELNVNALLLGDSALYLCASSFAGTIQETQYFGPGTRLLVL.

V usage is TRBV19 and J usage is TRBJ2-1; 8 bases match TRBD2. The ends lost 5 bases at V and 5 bases at J; junction bases unmatched: 5. This CDR3 region has 14 residues. CDR1 and CDR2 (germline): LNHDA, SQIVND (reference sequence). The CDR3 coding sequence is TGTGCCAGTAGTCCCGGACTAGCTAACAATGAGCAGTTCTTC. Translation gives CASSPGLANNEQFF.

The chain joins TRBV28 to TRBJ1-2; possible D gene TRBD1, 6 bases. Germline loops: CDR1 MDHEN, CDR2 SYDVKM. Trimming removed 6 bases from V and 4 bases from J, with 18 bases in between. This CDR3 spans 15 amino acids. CDR3 coding DNA: TGTGCCAGCAGGGAAGAGAGTGGGGGCAGCTATGGCTACACCTTC. As protein: CASREESGGSYGYTF.

This chain links TRBV19 with TRBJ1-1; weak D call: TRBD1 (5 bases). V gave up 6 bases and J gave up 5 bases, with 16 bases separating them. The CDR3 covers 14 residues. Germline-derived CDR1 and CDR2 are LNHDA and SQIVND (reference sequence). CDR3 amino acids: CASSSRRGKTEAFF. CDR3 DNA sequence: TGTGCCAGTAGCTCTCGTCGGGGGAAAACTGAAGCTTTCTTT.

The chain joins TRBV15 to TRBJ2-5, with TRBD2 as a possible D gene (6 bases). The J call is doubtful: the DNA matches TRBJ2-7 better. This CDR3 contains 14 residues. Germline-derived CDR1 and CDR2 are LNHNV and YYDKDF (reference sequence). CDR3 residues: CATSRVGGEYEQYF. For the CDR3, the DNA is TGTGCCACCAGCAGAGTGGGGGGAGAGTACGAGCAGTACTTC.

This chain joins TRBV5-1 and TRBJ2-2, with TRBD2 identical over 8 bases. The trim removed 7 bases at V and 6 bases at J, leaving 5 bases unmatched. The CDR3 has 13 amino acids. The germline gives CDR1 SGHRS, CDR2 YFSETQ. CDR3 coding DNA: TGCGCCAGCGGGGGACTAGTCCCCGGGGAGCTGTTTTTT. Protein sequence: CASGGLVPGELFF.

This clone was detected once. V usage is TRBV18 and J usage is TRBJ2-3; 14 bases match TRBD2. CDR1 KGHSH and CDR2 LQKENI come from the germline V gene. Unmatched junction bases numbered 9, after V lost 4 bases and J lost 0 bases. CDR3 length: 19 residues. CDR3 coding DNA: TGTGCCAGCTCACAAATTCGGACTAGCGGGGGGACTAGCACAGATACGCAGTATTTT. It is translated as CASSQIRTSGGTSTDTQYF.

The chain employs TRBV7-9 and TRBJ1-1; perhaps TRBD1 as D (6 bases). Germline V CDR1 and CDR2: SEHNR, FQNEAQ (reference sequence). CDR3 length: 15 residues. With 0 bases removed from V and 10 bases from J, the gap between germline ends came to 18 bases. The CDR3 DNA follows: TGTGCCAGCAGCTTAGCGGGGGCGCAGGTCAATATAGCTTTCTTT. It yields the protein CASSLAGAQVNIAFF.

V and J are TRBV5-4 and TRBJ2-7; D may be TRBD2 (6 bases). Trimming left V 2 bases short and J 4 bases short, with 19 bases between. Germline V CDR1 and CDR2: SGHNT, YYREEE (reference sequence). The CDR3 is 16 amino acids. The CDR3 is CASSLKSGVNPYEQYF. CDR3 DNA sequence: TGTGCCAGCAGCTTAAAGTCGGGAGTCAACCCATACGAGCAGTACTTC.

The chain uses TRBV28 and TRBJ2-7; 13 positions match TRBD2. The V gene's germline CDR1 is MDHEN and CDR2 SYDVKM. This CDR3 has 18 residues. The ends lost 5 bases at V and 2 bases at J; junction bases unmatched: 12. CDR3 nucleotides: TGTGCCAGCAGTCTACTTCGACTAGCGGGAGGAAGGGCCTACGAGCAGTACTTC. Its protein is CASSLLRLAGGRAYEQYF.

V is TRBV30 and J is TRBJ2-1; 9 nucleotides match TRBD1. Trimming at V came to 4 bases and at J to 3 bases, leaving 7 bases not matched to a gene. From germline, CDR1 is GTSNPN and CDR2 SVGIG (reference sequence). The CDR3 length is 15 residues. The CDR3 region has the DNA TGTGCCTGGAAGCATCTGACAGGGGGCTACAATGAGCAGTTCTTC. Translating gives CAWKHLTGGYNEQFF.

This sequence joins TRBV5-6 and TRBJ1-6, with D possibly matching TRBD1 (6 bases). V lost 0 bases and J lost 10, with 14 bases in between. Germline V lookup: CDR1 SGHDT, CDR2 YYEEEE. This CDR3 has 15 residues. CDR3: CASSLAWAGVSPLHF. The CDR3 DNA sequence: TGTGCCAGCAGCTTGGCCTGGGCAGGGGTCTCACCCCTCCACTTT.

The V gene is TRBV6-6, the J gene TRBJ2-7; 10 nucleotides agree with TRBD1. This CDR3 is 16 amino acids long. The V and J ends lost 6 bases and 5 bases, in that order; junction bases with no gene match: 13. Per the germline V gene, CDR1 is MNHNY and CDR2 is SVGAGI (reference sequence). The CDR3 reads CASSLYSGTGADEQYF. CDR3 DNA sequence: TGTGCCAGCAGCCTATACTCCGGGACAGGGGCTGACGAGCAGTACTTC.

The gene calls are TRBV11-1 and TRBJ1-2; D is perhaps TRBD1 (5 bases). Germline loops: CDR1 SGHAT, CDR2 FQDESV (reference sequence). This CDR3 is built from 14 residues. V lost 5 bases, J lost 1 base, and 11 bases lay in between. The CDR3 DNA reads as TGTGCCAGCAGCATCCAGGGCGATAACTATGGCTACACCTTC. This sequence encodes CASSIQGDNYGYTF.

J is TRBJ1-3 and V is TRBV19; perhaps TRBD1 as D (6 bases). Germline CDR1 reads LNHDA; CDR2 reads SQIVND (reference sequence). V was trimmed by 5 bases and J by 0 bases, leaving 14 bases between them. The CDR3 loop spans 16 amino acids. The CDR3 DNA reads as TGTGCCAGTAGTCTCAGGGGCCTTTTCTCTGGAAACACCATATATTTT. This codes for CASSLRGLFSGNTIYF.

The chain links TRBV18 to TRBJ2-1, with 8 bases lining up with TRBD1. The CDR3 runs to 15 residues. Trimming took 4 bases from V and 6 from J; bases not matched to a gene: 8. Germline CDR1 and CDR2: KGHSH and LQKENI. The CDR3 sequence is CASSRAGTGVNEQFF. CDR3 bases: TGTGCCAGCTCACGGGCAGGGACAGGAGTCAATGAGCAGTTCTTC.

The CDR3 sequence: CASSSLHAGAGGELFF. The CDR3 nucleotides are TGTGCCAGCAGCTCGTTACACGCGGGAGCGGGCGGGGAGCTGTTTTTT. This chain connects TRBV7-9 to TRBJ2-2; 7 nucleotides line up with TRBD2. With 4 bases clipped from V and 7 bases from J, the junction kept 12 bases outside the gene matches. Germline V gives CDR1 SEHNR, CDR2 FQNEAQ (reference sequence). The CDR3 consists of 16 residues.

This clone was seen only once. The chain employs TRBV19 and TRBJ1-3, with D possibly matching TRBD1 (6 bases). This CDR3 is built from 17 residues. Germline V gene data show CDR1 as LNHDA and CDR2 as SQIVND (reference sequence). Trimming pared 7 bases from V and 0 bases from J, leaving 19 bases between. DNA of the CDR3: TGTGCCAGTACATCCATTAACAGGGCCCACTCTGGAAACACCATATATTTT. Protein product: CASTSINRAHSGNTIYF.

CDR3 nucleotides: TGTGCCAGCAGCTTAGGGGACAGGGTGAACACTGAAGCTTTCTTT. Translation: CASSLGDRVNTEAFF. The V call is TRBV7-9, the J call TRBJ1-1; 9 nucleotides align to TRBD1. Trimming took 1 base from V and 0 from J; bases not matched to a gene: 0. This CDR3 comprises 15 residues. CDR1 is SEHNR, CDR2 FQNEAQ, per germline (reference sequence).

The chain joins TRBV18 to TRBJ2-7; 12 bases map to TRBD1. This CDR3 has 15 residues. V was clipped by 5 bases and J by 6 bases; unmatched bases: 8. Germline V gene sequence: CDR1 KGHSH, CDR2 LQKENI. The CDR3 region is CASSSKWDRGPEQYF. In DNA form, the CDR3 reads TGTGCCAGCTCATCAAAATGGGACAGGGGGCCCGAGCAGTACTTC. Drawing the rest from reference TRBV18 and TRBJ2-7, the complete variable domain is NAGVMQNPRHLVRRRGQEARLRCSPMKGHSHVYWYRQLPEEGLKFMVYLQKENIIDESGMPKERFSAEFPKEGPSILRIQQVVRGDSAAYFCASSSKWDRGPEQYFGPGTRLTVT.

The chain couples TRBV6-1 to TRBJ1-5; D ambiguous. Trimming removed 2 bases from V and 2 bases from J, with 7 bases in between. The length of the CDR3 is 14 residues. The V gene's germline CDR1 is MNHNS and CDR2 SASEGT. The CDR3 nucleotides are TGTGCCAGCAGTGAAAATACAGGCAATCAGCCCCAGCATTTT. Protein product: CASSENTGNQPQHF.

V gene TRBV6-1 combines with J gene TRBJ1-5, with a possible D match to TRBD1 (5 bases). Germline V gene lookup returns CDR1 MNHNS and CDR2 SASEGT. The CDR3 is 13 amino acids. Trimming took off 5 bases at V and 4 bases at J, with 9 bases between the two ends. The CDR3 loop reads CASSSRGNQPQHF. As DNA, the CDR3 is TGTGCCAGCAGTTCAAGGGGAAATCAGCCCCAGCATTTT.

The chain employs TRBV6-5 and TRBJ1-2; 7 nucleotides align to TRBD1. The CDR3 sequence is 15 residues long. In germline, CDR1 is MNHEY, CDR2 SVGAGI. The J segment lost 4 bases and the V segment lost 2 bases, leaving 7 bases of the junction unmatched. In DNA form, the CDR3 reads TGTGCCAGCAGTTACCCGGGACAGAATATCTATGGCTACACCTTC. Translation gives CASSYPGQNIYGYTF.